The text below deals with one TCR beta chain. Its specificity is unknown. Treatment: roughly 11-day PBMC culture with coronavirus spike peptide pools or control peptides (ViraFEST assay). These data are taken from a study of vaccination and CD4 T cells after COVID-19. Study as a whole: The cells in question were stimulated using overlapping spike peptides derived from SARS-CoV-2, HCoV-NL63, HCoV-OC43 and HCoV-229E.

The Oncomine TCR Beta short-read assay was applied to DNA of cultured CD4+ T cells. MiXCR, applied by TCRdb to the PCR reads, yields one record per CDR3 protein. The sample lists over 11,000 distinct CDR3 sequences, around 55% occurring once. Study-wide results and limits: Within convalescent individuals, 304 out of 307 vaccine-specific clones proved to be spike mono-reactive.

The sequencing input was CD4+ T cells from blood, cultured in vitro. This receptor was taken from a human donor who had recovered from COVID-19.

CDR3 nucleotides: TGTGCCAGTAGGACGATAGGTTCTGTTAGCAATCAGCCCCAGCATTTT. Amino acids: CASRTIGSVSNQPQHF. The rearrangement links TRBV19 to TRBJ1-5; D is ambiguous. The CDR3 has 16 residues. Trimming removed 6 bases at V and 0 bases at J, with 15 bases between. Germline-derived CDR1 and CDR2 are LNHDA and SQIVND (reference sequence).